The 28 T cell receptor beta chains presented below share a single source sample, sequenced in a study of shared clonotypes between healthy human individuals. Produced via immunoSEQ multiplex PCR; TCRdb's table is partial and in-frame only. Of some 2.3 million clones listed, approximately 95% were seen once; the top ten hold about 0.39%. Specimen: naive CD4+ T cells from PBMCs. Stated subset: CD45RA+ positively selected. The receptors come from a man between 18 and 29 years old in good health. Some clones in this sample may be carry-over from other donors' samples.

The chain combines TRBV28 with TRBJ2-5, with 8 bases that match TRBD1. Germline loops: CDR1 MDHEN, CDR2 SYDVKM. The CDR3 is made up of 13 amino acids. The J segment lost 4 bases and the V segment lost 8 bases, leaving 6 bases of the junction unmatched. CDR3 nucleotides: TGTGCCAGCCGCAGGGGGCGGGTAGAGACCCAGTACTTC. Translating it yields CASRRGRVETQYF.

This chain joins TRBV6-5 and TRBJ2-5; the D gene is possibly TRBD2 (6 bases). The V gene's germline CDR1 is MNHEY and CDR2 SVGAGI. The CDR3 has 13 amino acids. Trimming took off 6 bases at V and 2 bases at J, with 10 bases between the two ends. Written as DNA, the CDR3 is TGTGCCAGCAGAATTAGCGGTCAAGAGACCCAGTACTTC. This translates into CASRISGQETQYF.

The chain is built from TRBV5-6 and TRBJ1-2; D gene ambiguous. Germline CDR1 reads SGHDT; CDR2 reads YYEEEE. The V gene lost 0 bases and the J gene lost 5 bases, with 14 bases spanning the gap. The CDR3 spans 15 residues. This chain's CDR3 is CASSLGQSLSYGYTF. The CDR3 coding sequence is TGTGCCAGCAGCTTGGGTCAGTCTCTTAGTTATGGCTACACCTTC.

The V and J genes are TRBV5-1 and TRBJ2-2; 8 positions match TRBD1. The length of the CDR3 is 18 residues. The J segment lost 4 bases and the V segment lost 3 bases, leaving 14 bases of the junction unmatched. CDR1 SGHRS and CDR2 YFSETQ come from the germline V gene. The chain's CDR3 is CASSSTGVAAISTGELFF. The CDR3 region has the DNA TGCGCCAGCAGCTCGACAGGGGTAGCCGCGATTTCCACCGGGGAGCTGTTTTTT.

This chain joins TRBV18 and TRBJ2-2; D is undetermined. Germline V lookup: CDR1 KGHSH, CDR2 LQKENI. The CDR3 has 14 amino acids. V lost 3 bases, J lost 0 bases, and 5 bases lay in between. The CDR3 sequence is CASSPVTNTGELFF. CDR3 in DNA: TGTGCCAGCTCACCGGTAACGAACACCGGGGAGCTGTTTTTT.

The rearrangement uses TRBV2 and TRBJ2-2, with 13 bases identical to TRBD2. The CDR3 is 17 amino acids. Per germline, CDR1 SNHLY and CDR2 FYNNEI. V shed 5 bases, J shed 5 bases, and the junction held 8 bases outside the gene matches. Here the CDR3 DNA reads TGTGCCAGCAGTCCCCACCGGACTAGCGGGAGTACCGGGGAGCTGTTTTTT. It translates to CASSPHRTSGSTGELFF.

The V gene is TRBV5-1, the J gene TRBJ2-7; 14 bases match TRBD2. V was pared by 7 bases and J by 6 bases, with 9 bases of the junction left unmatched. Germline lookup yields CDR1 SGHRS and CDR2 YFSETQ. CDR3 size: 15 residues. The CDR3 spells CASGGPGLAGVEQYF. The CDR3 coding sequence is TGCGCCAGCGGTGGGCCGGGACTAGCGGGAGTCGAGCAGTACTTC.

The chain couples TRBV5-1 to TRBJ1-1, with 8 bases aligning to TRBD1. Germline V gives CDR1 SGHRS, CDR2 YFSETQ. Losses at the gene ends were 2 bases for V and 11 bases for J; bases not matched to a gene: 8. This CDR3 has 13 amino acids. The CDR3 coding sequence is TGCGCCAGCAGCTTAACCTCGGACAGGGATGCTTTCTTT. This gives the protein CASSLTSDRDAFF. Complete variable domain (other parts from reference TRBV5-1 and TRBJ1-1): KAGVTQTPRYLIKTRGQQVTLSCSPISGHRSVSWYQQTPGQGLQFLFEYFSETQRNKGNFPGRFSGRQFSNSRSEMNVSTLELGDSALYLCASSLTSDRDAFFGQGTRLTVV.

This clone was found once. This chain joins TRBV27 and TRBJ2-3; TRBD2 agrees at 10 bases. V trimming: 1 base; J trimming: 9 bases; junction bases outside the gene matches: 7. The V gene's germline CDR1 is MNHEY and CDR2 SMNVEV (reference sequence). This CDR3 spans 15 amino acids. As DNA, the CDR3 is TGTGCCAGCAGTTTATTTGGGCTAGCGGGAGTCACGCAGTATTTT. This codes for CASSLFGLAGVTQYF.

V gene TRBV10-1 combines with J gene TRBJ2-2, with TRBD1 matching over 7 bases. The germline V gene encodes CDR1 WNHNN and CDR2 SYGVQD (reference sequence). After removal of 8 bases from V and 3 bases from J, the junction contained 6 bases not matched to a gene. The CDR3 has 14 residues. Here the CDR3 DNA reads TGCGCCAGCGGAAAGGACAGGTACACCGGGGAGCTGTTTTTT. This encodes CASGKDRYTGELFF.

Regarding this clone: The junction and the germline gene differ at one end; a read error may be behind it. The V and J genes are TRBV5-6 and TRBJ2-1; 13 nucleotides agree with TRBD2. This CDR3 is 15 amino acids long. The germline gives CDR1 SGHDT, CDR2 YYEEEE. The CDR3 sequence: CASSQWTSGRRLILF. The CDR3 DNA reads TGTGCCAGCAGCCAATGGACTAGCGGGAGAAGGTTGATACTCTTC.

The rearrangement joins TRBV7-2 to TRBJ1-2, with D perhaps matching TRBD1 (5 bases). V dropped 4 bases and J dropped 1 base, with 13 bases sitting between them. CDR1 is SGHTA and CDR2 is FQGNSA in the germline V gene. The CDR3 length is 15 residues. The CDR3 DNA sequence: TGTGCCAGCAGCTCCCAAGGGGAGGGTAACTATGGCTACACCTTC. Residues: CASSSQGEGNYGYTF. Looking up the rest from reference TRBV7-2 and TRBJ1-2 gives the full variable domain: GAGVSQSPSNKVTEKGKDVELRCDPISGHTALYWYRQSLGQGLEFLIYFQGNSAPDKSGLPSDRFSAERTGGSVSTLTIQRTQQEDSAVYLCASSSQGEGNYGYTFGSGTRLTVV.

This rearrangement joins TRBV5-1 to TRBJ2-2, with TRBD2 matching over 13 bases. V lost 5 bases, J lost 2 bases, and 9 bases stayed unmatched. CDR3 length: 18 amino acids. Germline CDR1 is SGHRS and CDR2 is YFSETQ. The CDR3 region is CASRFPGLAGPNTGELFF. In nucleotides, the CDR3 is TGCGCCAGCAGATTCCCGGGACTAGCGGGACCAAACACCGGGGAGCTGTTTTTT.

J is TRBJ1-1 and V is TRBV5-4; D ambiguous. CDR3 length: 15 residues. The germline V gene has CDR1 SGHNT and CDR2 YYREEE (reference sequence). V was trimmed by 3 bases and J by 2 bases, leaving 14 bases between them. The CDR3 spells CASSSPKDGNTEAFF. As DNA, the CDR3 is TGTGCCAGCAGCTCACCAAAGGACGGAAACACTGAAGCTTTCTTT.

As regards this clone: Other DNA variants within this sample encode the same CDR3. V is TRBV7-3 and J is TRBJ2-1; D not resolved. CDR1 is SGHTA, CDR2 FQGTGA, per germline. The V gene lost 4 bases and the J gene lost 3 bases, with 7 bases spanning the gap. The CDR3 contains 13 residues. The DNA for the CDR3 is TGTGCCAGCAGCTCATCCAGCTACAATGAGCAGTTCTTC. Protein: CASSSSSYNEQFF. The full variable domain, completed using reference TRBV7-3 and TRBJ2-1, is GAGVSQTPSNKVTEKGKYVELRCDPISGHTALYWYRQSLGQGPEFLIYFQGTGAADDSGLPNDRFFAVRPEGSVSTLKIQRTERGDSAVYLCASSSSSYNEQFFGPGTRLTVL.

This clone was detected only a few times. This chain uses TRBV9 with TRBJ1-2; D uncertain. CDR3 length: 14 amino acids. The germline V gene encodes CDR1 SGDLS and CDR2 YYNGEE. V was clipped by 0 bases and J by 8 bases, with 14 bases between them. The CDR3 reads CASSVATGRSGYTF. The CDR3 DNA is TGTGCCAGCAGCGTAGCTACGGGCAGGAGCGGCTACACCTTC.

This clone came up once. The chain is built from TRBV5-1 and TRBJ2-7; 11 positions agree with TRBD2. CDR3 size: 17 residues. Trimming cost V 0 bases and J 4 bases; bases outside gene matches: 9. Germline V gene sequence: CDR1 SGHRS, CDR2 YFSETQ. CDR3 sequence (DNA): TGCGCCAGCAGCTTGGATCCACTAGCGGGAGCAGGGTACGAGCAGTACTTC. It codes for CASSLDPLAGAGYEQYF.

The rearrangement uses TRBV4-3 and TRBJ2-7; the D call may be TRBD1 or TRBD2 (5 bases each). Germline CDR1 reads LGHNA; CDR2 reads YSLEER. The CDR3 length is 16 residues. Deletions cut 2 bases from V and 3 bases from J, with 17 bases between. The CDR3 region has the DNA TGCGCCAGCAGCCAAAGGACTGGGGGAGCTGACTACGAGCAGTACTTC. This translates into CASSQRTGGADYEQYF.

About this clone itself: Other DNA sequences in the same sample also yield this CDR3. This rearrangement joins TRBV18 to TRBJ2-7, with 8 positions matching TRBD1. V was pared by 3 bases and J by 3 bases, with 4 bases of the junction left unmatched. The germline CDR1 and CDR2 sequences are KGHSH and LQKENI. CDR3 size: 14 residues. The CDR3 is CASSPTDRDYEQYF. The CDR3 DNA reads TGTGCCAGCTCACCCACGGACAGGGACTACGAGCAGTACTTC.

The gene calls are TRBV30 and TRBJ2-7; 10 nucleotides match TRBD2. Losses at the gene ends were 3 bases for V and 1 base for J; bases not matched to a gene: 15. This CDR3 spans 18 amino acids. CDR1 is GTSNPN, CDR2 SVGIG, per germline (reference sequence). Written as DNA, the CDR3 is TGTGCCTGGAGATCTTATGGGGCTAGCGGGAGTGAATCCTACGAGCAGTACTTC. This sequence encodes CAWRSYGASGSESYEQYF. Supplemented by reference TRBV30 and TRBJ2-7, the full variable domain reads SQTIHQWPATLVQPVGSPLSLECTVEGTSNPNLYWYRQAAGRGLQLLFYSVGIGQISSEVPQNLSASRPQDRQFILSSKKLLLSDSGFYLCAWRSYGASGSESYEQYFGPGTRLTVT.

The chain joins TRBV7-2 to TRBJ2-7; TRBD2 aligns across 11 bases. Germline V gives CDR1 SGHTA, CDR2 FQGNSA. The CDR3 covers 18 residues. With 1 base clipped from V and 1 base from J, the junction kept 9 bases outside the gene matches. The DNA of the CDR3 is TGTGCCAGCAGCTTAGGTCTGAGACTAGCGGGATTGTCCTACGAGCAGTACTTC. It is translated as CASSLGLRLAGLSYEQYF.

J is TRBJ2-1 and V is TRBV5-4, with D possibly being TRBD2 (6 bases). CDR3 length equals 16 residues. Germline lookup yields CDR1 SGHNT and CDR2 YYREEE (reference sequence). Trimming stripped 0 bases from V and 2 bases from J, with 12 bases between. This CDR3 is CASSLAAIAAYNEQFF. CDR3 DNA sequence: TGTGCCAGCAGCTTGGCCGCGATAGCGGCCTACAATGAGCAGTTCTTC.

The V gene is TRBV5-4, the J gene TRBJ2-1; 9 bases fit TRBD1. This CDR3 has 14 residues. From germline, CDR1 is SGHNT and CDR2 YYREEE (reference sequence). Trimming at V came to 10 bases and at J to 7 bases, leaving 12 bases not matched to a gene. The CDR3 loop is CAATGTGRGNEQFF. CDR3 coding DNA: TGTGCCGCCACGGGGACAGGGAGGGGTAATGAGCAGTTCTTC.

The genes are TRBV30 and TRBJ2-1, with unresolved D. V was pared by 3 bases and J by 9 bases, with 15 bases between. CDR1 GTSNPN and CDR2 SVGIG come from the germline V gene (reference sequence). The CDR3 is 13 residues long. In DNA form, the CDR3 reads TGTGCCTGGAGCCGTGAGCTATGGGGTGAGCAGTTCTTC. As protein: CAWSRELWGEQFF. The variable domain in full, completed from reference TRBV30 and TRBJ2-1, reads SQTIHQWPATLVQPVGSPLSLECTVEGTSNPNLYWYRQAAGRGLQLLFYSVGIGQISSEVPQNLSASRPQDRQFILSSKKLLLSDSGFYLCAWSRELWGEQFFGPGTRLTVL.

About this clone itself: Within the sample, other DNA sequences also encode this same CDR3. V usage is TRBV28 and J usage is TRBJ2-3, with D unclear. The CDR3 covers 13 residues. V was pared by 5 bases and J by 2 bases, with 8 bases between. CDR1 and CDR2 (germline): MDHEN, SYDVKM. In DNA, the CDR3 is TGTGCCAGCAGTCCCCGACCCACAGATACGCAGTATTTT. Its protein product is CASSPRPTDTQYF.

The chain combines TRBV7-2 with TRBJ1-2, with 7 bases lining up with TRBD1. CDR3 length: 14 amino acids. CDR1 is SGHTA, CDR2 FQGNSA, per germline. V lost 6 bases to trimming and J lost 7 bases; unmatched junction nucleotides: 11. CDR3 sequence: CASSQVGAGGGYTF. For the CDR3, the DNA is TGTGCCAGCAGTCAAGTCGGGGCAGGGGGTGGCTACACCTTC.

V and J are TRBV10-2 and TRBJ1-6; tentatively, D is TRBD1 (5 bases). Germline V CDR1 and CDR2: WSHSY, SAAADI. The V gene lost 7 bases and the J gene lost 2 bases, with 12 bases spanning the gap. The CDR3 is 15 amino acids. The CDR3 spells CASTVGTPYNSPLHF. The CDR3 nucleotides read TGCGCCAGCACCGTGGGGACGCCCTATAATTCACCCCTCCACTTT.

The chain couples TRBV6-6 to TRBJ2-3; no definite D call. The germline V gene encodes CDR1 MNHNY and CDR2 SVGAGI (reference sequence). This CDR3 spans 14 amino acids. Trimming shortened V by 6 bases and J by 4 bases, and 14 bases separated the two germline ends. The CDR3 region is CASSSGSLADTQYF. The CDR3 nucleotides read TGTGCCAGCAGCTCCGGGTCCCTGGCAGATACGCAGTATTTT.